A selection of T cell receptor beta chains follows, all from one sample in a study of CD8+CD57+ T cells in acquired aplastic anemia. TCRdb re-analysed the reads in MiXCR, keeping a single row per CDR3 protein. This sample yields about 420,000 distinct CDR3 sequences, of which around 68% are seen a single time; under 4.5% belongs to the top ten. Sequences were obtained from sorted CD4+, CD8+, or CD8+CD57+ T cells (not recorded which) from PBMCs. All receptors come from a human donor in good health, serving as a control. CDR3s include the opening cysteine and the closing phenylalanine or tryptophan. D genes are given only for firm matches. Only some rows state a clone size, as once, few, many or a class for expanded clones.

clone_size j_call d_call v_call cdr3_nt cdr3_aa
- TRBJ2-3 - TRBV5-4 TGTGCCAGCAGCACTAACAGGAGCCGGGGAGATACGCAGTATTTT CASSTNRSRGDTQYF
- TRBJ1-5 - TRBV7-2 TGTGCCAGCAGCTTAGCGGCGACGACAGGCCGCTACACCCATTTT CASSLAATTGRYTHF
- TRBJ2-2 TRBD1 TRBV7-6 TGTGCCAGCAGCTTAGTAGGACAGGGGGAGGAGCTGTTTTTT CASSLVGQGEELFF
- TRBJ2-5 TRBD2 TRBV10-3 TGTGCCATCAGTGAGACAGGGACTAGCGGCGAGACCCAGTACTTC CAISETGTSGETQYF
- TRBJ2-1 TRBD1 TRBV25-1 TGTGCCAGCAGTGAGGGACAGGACACATACAATGAGCAGTTCTTC CASSEGQDTYNEQFF
many TRBJ1-1 - TRBV6-2/TRBV6-3 TGTGCCAGCACCACCGACTCAAGGCACGGAGCTTTCTTT CASTTDSRHGAFF
- TRBJ1-6 TRBD1 TRBV12-3/TRBV12-4 TGTGCCAGCACCCGGGACAGGGATTCACCCCTCCACTTT CASTRDRDSPLHF
- TRBJ2-1 - TRBV7-2 TGTGCCAGCAACAGCGGCTGGAACCCACAAGATGCCCAGTTCTTC CASNSGWNPQDAQFF
- TRBJ2-3 - TRBV20-1 TGCAGTGCTAGGCTGGGCTTGCCCTACGATACGCAGTATTTT CSARLGLPYDTQYF
many TRBJ1-2 - TRBV6-2/TRBV6-3 TGTGCCAGCAGTTACTCGGGAGGGTTAACTGGCTACACCTTC CASSYSGGLTGYTF
many TRBJ1-2 - TRBV2 TGTGCCACGGCGACAGGCAACTATGGCTACACCTTC CATATGNYGYTF
many TRBJ2-5 TRBD2 TRBV5-1 TGCGCCAGCTCGTCCGGGTCTAGCGGGGTCCTACAAGAGACCCAGTACTTC CASSSGSSGVLQETQYF
- TRBJ2-5 TRBD2 TRBV7-2 TGTGCCAGCAGCTTAGCAAAAATAGCGGGGGCGGGTGAGACCCAGTACTTC CASSLAKIAGAGETQYF
- TRBJ2-1 - TRBV20-1 TGCAGTGCAGGGACCTCCTACAATGAGCAGCAGTTCTTC CSAGTSYNEQQFF
- TRBJ1-5 - TRBV24-1 TGTGCCACCAGTTACTCGCTCAGCGAAGGTCAGCCCCAGCATTTT CATSYSLSEGQPQHF
- TRBJ1-2 - TRBV25-1 TGTGCCAGCAGCCTCGATGGCCACGTGGGAGACTACACCTTC CASSLDGHVGDYTF
- TRBJ1-6 - TRBV29-1 TGCAGCCCCGCTCAGGGAACGAATTCACCCCTCCACTTT CSPAQGTNSPLHF
- TRBJ1-5 - TRBV24-1 TGTGCCACCAGTGAACCCGGACTAGCGGGGGGTCAGCATCAGCATTTT CATSEPGLAGGQHQHF
once TRBJ1-3 - TRBV20-1 TGCAGTGCCCGGGAGCGGGGCGCCATATATTTT CSARERGAIYF
- TRBJ1-4 TRBD1 TRBV11-1 TGTGCCAGCAGCCTAAACCGACAGGGGGCTAATGAAAAACTGTTTTTT CASSLNRQGANEKLFF
many TRBJ1-6 TRBD1 TRBV5-6 TGTGCCAGCAGCTTGGCCAGGGGGAATCCTTCACCCCTCCACTTT CASSLARGNPSPLHF
- TRBJ2-1 - TRBV10-2 TGTGCCACCAGCAGAGGGGGGACTAATGCGCAGTTCTTC CATSRGGTNAQFF